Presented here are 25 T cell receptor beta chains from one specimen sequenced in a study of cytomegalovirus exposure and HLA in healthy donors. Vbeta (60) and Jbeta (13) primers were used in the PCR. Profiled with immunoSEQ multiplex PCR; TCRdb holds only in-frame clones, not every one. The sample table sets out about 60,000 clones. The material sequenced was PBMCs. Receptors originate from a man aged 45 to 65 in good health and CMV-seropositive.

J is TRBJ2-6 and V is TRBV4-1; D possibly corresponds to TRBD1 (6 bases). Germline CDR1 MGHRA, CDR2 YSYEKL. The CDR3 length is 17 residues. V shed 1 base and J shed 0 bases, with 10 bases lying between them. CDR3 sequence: CASSQGDRSSGANVLTF. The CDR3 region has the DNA TGCGCCAGCAGCCAAGGAGACAGGAGCTCTGGGGCCAACGTCCTGACTTTC.

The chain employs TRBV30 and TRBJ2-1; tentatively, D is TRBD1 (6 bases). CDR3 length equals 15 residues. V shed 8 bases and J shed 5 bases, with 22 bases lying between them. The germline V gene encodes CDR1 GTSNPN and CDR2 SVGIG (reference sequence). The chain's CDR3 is CARGPLGDTDNEQFF. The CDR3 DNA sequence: TGTGCCCGGGGACCCTTGGGGGACACCGACAATGAGCAGTTCTTC.

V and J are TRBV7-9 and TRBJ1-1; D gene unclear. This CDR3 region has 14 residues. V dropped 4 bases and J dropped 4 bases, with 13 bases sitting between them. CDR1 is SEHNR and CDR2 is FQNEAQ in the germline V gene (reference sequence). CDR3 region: CASSWFGEGTEAFF. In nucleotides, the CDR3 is TGTGCCAGCAGCTGGTTCGGGGAAGGCACTGAAGCTTTCTTT.

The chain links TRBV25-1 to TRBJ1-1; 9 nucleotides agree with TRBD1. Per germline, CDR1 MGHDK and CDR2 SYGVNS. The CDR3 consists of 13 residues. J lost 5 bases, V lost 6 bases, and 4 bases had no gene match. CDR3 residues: CASRQGARTEAFF. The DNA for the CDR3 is TGTGCCAGCAGACAGGGGGCGAGAACTGAAGCTTTCTTT.

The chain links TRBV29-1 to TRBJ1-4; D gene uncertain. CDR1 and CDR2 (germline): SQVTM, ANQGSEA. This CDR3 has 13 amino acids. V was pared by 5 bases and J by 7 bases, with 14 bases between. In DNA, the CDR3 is TGCAGCGTTATGGTCCGACGCGGTGAAAAACTGTTTTTT. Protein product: CSVMVRRGEKLFF.

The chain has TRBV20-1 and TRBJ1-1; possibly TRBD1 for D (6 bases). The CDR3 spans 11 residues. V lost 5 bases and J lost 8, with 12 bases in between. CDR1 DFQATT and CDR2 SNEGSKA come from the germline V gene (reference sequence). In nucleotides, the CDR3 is TGCAGTGCTCCCGGGACATGGGAAGCTTTCTTT. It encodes CSAPGTWEAFF.

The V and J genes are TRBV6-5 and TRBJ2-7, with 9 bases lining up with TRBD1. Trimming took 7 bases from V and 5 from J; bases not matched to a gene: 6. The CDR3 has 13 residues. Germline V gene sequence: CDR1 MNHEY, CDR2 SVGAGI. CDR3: CASMGQGVDEQYF. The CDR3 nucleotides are TGTGCCAGCATGGGACAGGGAGTCGACGAGCAGTACTTC.

The CDR3 sequence: CASSRPATDPLEAFF. In nucleotides, the CDR3 is TGTGCCAGCAGCCGCCCCGCGACAGACCCCCTTGAAGCTTTCTTT. The chain uses TRBV6-5 and TRBJ1-1, with a possible D match to TRBD1 (5 bases). Per germline, CDR1 MNHEY and CDR2 SVGAGI. The CDR3 consists of 15 residues. Trimming took off 6 bases at V and 7 bases at J, with 21 bases between the two ends.

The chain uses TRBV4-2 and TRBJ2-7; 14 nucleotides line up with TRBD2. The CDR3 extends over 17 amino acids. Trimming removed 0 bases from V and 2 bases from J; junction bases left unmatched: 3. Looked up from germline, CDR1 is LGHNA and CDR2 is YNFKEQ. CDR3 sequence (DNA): TGTGCCAGCAGCCAAGAGGGACTAGCGGGGGTCGCCTACGAGCAGTACTTC. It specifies CASSQEGLAGVAYEQYF.

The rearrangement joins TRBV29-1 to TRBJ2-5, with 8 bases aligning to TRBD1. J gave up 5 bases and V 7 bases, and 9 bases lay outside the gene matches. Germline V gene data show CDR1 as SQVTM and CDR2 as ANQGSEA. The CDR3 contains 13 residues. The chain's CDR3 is CSARQGTYETQYF. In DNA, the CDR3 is TGCAGCGCGCGACAGGGGACTTACGAGACCCAGTACTTC.

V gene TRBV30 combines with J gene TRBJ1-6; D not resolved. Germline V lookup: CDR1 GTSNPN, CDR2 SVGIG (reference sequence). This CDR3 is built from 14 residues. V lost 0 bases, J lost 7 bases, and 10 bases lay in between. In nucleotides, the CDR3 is TGTGCCTGGAGTGTACGAGACGGGAATTCACCCCTCCACTTT. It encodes CAWSVRDGNSPLHF. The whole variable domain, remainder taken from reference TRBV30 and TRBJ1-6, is SQTIHQWPATLVQPVGSPLSLECTVEGTSNPNLYWYRQAAGRGLQLLFYSVGIGQISSEVPQNLSASRPQDRQFILSSKKLLLSDSGFYLCAWSVRDGNSPLHFGNGTRLTVT.

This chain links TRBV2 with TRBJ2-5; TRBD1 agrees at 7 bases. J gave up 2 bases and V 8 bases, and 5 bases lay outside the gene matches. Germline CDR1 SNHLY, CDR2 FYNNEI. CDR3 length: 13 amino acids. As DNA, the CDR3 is TGTGCCAGCTCCAGGGACAGACAAGAGACCCAGTACTTC. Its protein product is CASSRDRQETQYF.

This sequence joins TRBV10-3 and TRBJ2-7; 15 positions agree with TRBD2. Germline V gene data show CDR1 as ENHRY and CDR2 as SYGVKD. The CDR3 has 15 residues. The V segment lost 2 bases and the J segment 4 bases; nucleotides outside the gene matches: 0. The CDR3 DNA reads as TGTGCCATCAGTGAGGGACTAGCGGGAGGGTACGAGCAGTACTTC. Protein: CAISEGLAGGYEQYF.

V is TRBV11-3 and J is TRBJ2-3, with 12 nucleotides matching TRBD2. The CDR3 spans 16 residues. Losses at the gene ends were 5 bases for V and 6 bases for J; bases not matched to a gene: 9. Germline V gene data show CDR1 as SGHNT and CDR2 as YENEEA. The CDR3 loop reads CASSKGLAGSGDTQYF. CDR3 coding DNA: TGTGCCAGCAGCAAGGGACTAGCGGGCTCGGGGGATACGCAGTATTTT.

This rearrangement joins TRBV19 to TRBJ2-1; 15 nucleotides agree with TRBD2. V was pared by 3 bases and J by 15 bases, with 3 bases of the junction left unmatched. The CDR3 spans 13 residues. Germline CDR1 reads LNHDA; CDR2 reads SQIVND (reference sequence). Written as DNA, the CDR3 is TGTGCCAGTAGTATGGGACTAGCGGGAGGACCGTTCTTC. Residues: CASSMGLAGGPFF.

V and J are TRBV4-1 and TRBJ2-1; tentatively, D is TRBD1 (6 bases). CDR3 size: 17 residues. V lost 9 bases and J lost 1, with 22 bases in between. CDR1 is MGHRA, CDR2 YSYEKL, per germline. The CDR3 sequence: CARINPISRGSYNEQFF. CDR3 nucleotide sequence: TGCGCCAGGATTAATCCCATTTCCAGGGGTTCCTACAATGAGCAGTTCTTC.

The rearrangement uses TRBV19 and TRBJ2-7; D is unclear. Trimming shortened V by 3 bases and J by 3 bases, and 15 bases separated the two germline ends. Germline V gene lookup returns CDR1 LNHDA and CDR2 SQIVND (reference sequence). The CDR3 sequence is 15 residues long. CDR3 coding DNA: TGTGCCAGTAGTATGTCCCTGGGCCGATACTACGAGCAGTACTTC. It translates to CASSMSLGRYYEQYF.

The chain's CDR3 is CASSVEQGAGETQYF. CDR3 bases: TGTGCCAGCAGCGTAGAACAGGGGGCAGGGGAGACCCAGTACTTC. The chain links TRBV9 to TRBJ2-5; 9 bases map to TRBD1. The germline gives CDR1 SGDLS, CDR2 YYNGEE. This CDR3 contains 15 residues. Trimming removed 0 bases from V and 5 bases from J; junction bases left unmatched: 5.

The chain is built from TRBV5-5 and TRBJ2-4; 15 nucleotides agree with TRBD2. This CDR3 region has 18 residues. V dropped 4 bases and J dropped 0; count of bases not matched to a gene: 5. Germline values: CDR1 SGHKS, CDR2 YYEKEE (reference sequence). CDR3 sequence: CASSSGLAGGRAKNIQYF. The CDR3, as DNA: TGTGCCAGCAGCAGTGGACTAGCGGGGGGGCGAGCCAAAAACATTCAGTACTTC. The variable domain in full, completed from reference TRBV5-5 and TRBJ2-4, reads DAGVTQSPTHLIKTRGQQVTLRCSPISGHKSVSWYQQVLGQGPQFIFQYYEKEERGRGNFPDRFSARQFPNYSSELNVNALLLGDSALYLCASSSGLAGGRAKNIQYFGAGTRLSVL.

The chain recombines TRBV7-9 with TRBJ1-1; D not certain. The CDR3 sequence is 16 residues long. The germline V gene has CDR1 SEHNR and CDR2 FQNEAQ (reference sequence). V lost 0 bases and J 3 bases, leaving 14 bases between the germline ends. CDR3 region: CASSLARPSGDTEAFF. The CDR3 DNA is TGTGCCAGCAGCTTAGCGCGGCCCTCTGGTGACACTGAAGCTTTCTTT.

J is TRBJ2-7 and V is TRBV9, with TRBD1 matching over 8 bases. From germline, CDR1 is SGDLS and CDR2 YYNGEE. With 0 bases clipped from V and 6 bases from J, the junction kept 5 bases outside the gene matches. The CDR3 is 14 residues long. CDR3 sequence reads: CASSVGTGTGEQYF. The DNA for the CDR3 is TGTGCCAGCAGCGTAGGGACAGGGACGGGCGAGCAGTACTTC.

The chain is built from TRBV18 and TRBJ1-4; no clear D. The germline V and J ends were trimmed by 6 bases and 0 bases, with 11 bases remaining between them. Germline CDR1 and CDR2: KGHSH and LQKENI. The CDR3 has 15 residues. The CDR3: CASSLPGPTNEKLFF. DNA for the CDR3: TGTGCCAGCTCGCTTCCGGGTCCAACTAATGAAAAACTGTTTTTT.

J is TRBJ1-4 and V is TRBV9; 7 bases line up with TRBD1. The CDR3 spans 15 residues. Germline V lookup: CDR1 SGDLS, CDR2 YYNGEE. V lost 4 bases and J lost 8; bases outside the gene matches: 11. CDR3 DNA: TGTGCCAGCAGCCCAAGACAGGGATCGACCGAAAAACTGTTTTTT. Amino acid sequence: CASSPRQGSTEKLFF.

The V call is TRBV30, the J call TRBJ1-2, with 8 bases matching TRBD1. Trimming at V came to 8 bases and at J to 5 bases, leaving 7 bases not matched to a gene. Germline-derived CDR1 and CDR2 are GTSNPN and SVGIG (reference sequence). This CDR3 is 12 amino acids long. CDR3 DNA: TGTGCCAGTGACAGGGGAAAGTATGGCTACACCTTC. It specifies CASDRGKYGYTF.

The CDR3 coding sequence is TGTGCCAGCACTTTCGACAGGGTGGGGGAGCAGTACTTC. Amino acids: CASTFDRVGEQYF. This chain joins TRBV6-1 and TRBJ2-7, with 7 bases fitting TRBD1. The CDR3 covers 13 residues. V was clipped by 7 bases and J by 7 bases; unmatched bases: 10. CDR1 and CDR2 (germline): MNHNS, SASEGT.